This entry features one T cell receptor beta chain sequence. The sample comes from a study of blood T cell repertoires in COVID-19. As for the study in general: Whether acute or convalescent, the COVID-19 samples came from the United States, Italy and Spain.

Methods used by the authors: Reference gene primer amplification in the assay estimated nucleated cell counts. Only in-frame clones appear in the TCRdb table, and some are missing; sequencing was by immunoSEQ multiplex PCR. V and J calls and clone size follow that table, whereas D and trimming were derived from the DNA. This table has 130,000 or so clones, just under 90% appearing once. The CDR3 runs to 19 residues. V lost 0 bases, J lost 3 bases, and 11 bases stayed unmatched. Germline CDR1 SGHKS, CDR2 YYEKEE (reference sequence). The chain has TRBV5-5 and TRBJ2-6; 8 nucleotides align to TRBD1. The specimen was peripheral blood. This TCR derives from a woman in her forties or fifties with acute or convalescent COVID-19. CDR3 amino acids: CASSLAGGTGPLGANVLTF. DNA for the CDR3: TGTGCCAGCAGCTTGGCTGGTGGGACAGGTCCCCTTGGGGCCAACGTCCTGACTTTC.